A single sample is the source of the 10 T cell receptor beta chains below, sequenced in a study of OX40 agonist ivuxolimab in advanced cancers. Produced via immunoSEQ multiplex PCR; TCRdb's table is partial and in-frame only. The sample has 40,000 or so clones, almost 80% seen once. This specimen consisted of CD4+ or CD8+ T cells sorted from blood, obtained in a trial of the OX40 agonist ivuxolimab. These receptors came from an adult with an advanced solid tumor such as melanoma, head and neck, liver or kidney cancer.

The chain couples TRBV7-2 to TRBJ2-5; TRBD1 matches 8 bases. From germline, CDR1 is SGHTA and CDR2 FQGNSA. Trimming took 2 bases from V and 3 from J; bases not matched to a gene: 8. This CDR3 is built from 16 residues. DNA for the CDR3: TGTGCCAGCAGCTTACCCGACAGGGGTGTGGAAGAGACCCAGTACTTC. It codes for CASSLPDRGVEETQYF.

This clone counts as medium-sized. This chain joins TRBV7-3 and TRBJ1-5; D unclear. V was clipped by 6 bases and J by 9 bases, with 15 bases between them. CDR3 length equals 13 residues. The germline V gene has CDR1 SGHTA and CDR2 FQGTGA. CDR3 DNA: TGTGCCAGCAGTCTGGACCCCTCCGGGCCCCAGCATTTT. It specifies CASSLDPSGPQHF.

The V call is TRBV28, the J call TRBJ2-5; 8 bases map to TRBD2. Germline loops: CDR1 MDHEN, CDR2 SYDVKM. With 6 bases clipped from V and 4 bases from J, the junction kept 13 bases outside the gene matches. CDR3 size: 16 residues. The CDR3 loop reads CASRPVLDGRGETQYF. As DNA, the CDR3 is TGTGCCAGCAGACCCGTACTAGACGGGAGGGGAGAGACCCAGTACTTC. The full variable domain, in which reference TRBV28 and TRBJ2-5 provide the parts outside the CDR3, is DVKVTQSSRYLVKRTGEKVFLECVQDMDHENMFWYRQDPGLGLRLIYFSYDVKMKEKGDIPEGYSVSREKKERFSLILESASTNQTSMYLCASRPVLDGRGETQYFGPGTRLLVL.

CDR3 sequence reads: CASSTIRQGREETQYF. CDR3 bases: TGTGCCAGCAGCACCATCCGACAGGGGAGAGAAGAGACCCAGTACTTC. This chain connects TRBV28 to TRBJ2-5; 8 bases align to TRBD1. Germline CDR1 reads MDHEN; CDR2 reads SYDVKM. The V segment lost 6 bases and the J segment 3 bases; nucleotides outside the gene matches: 12. The CDR3 is 16 residues long.

The CDR3 here is CASSLVGGSGNTIYF. DNA of the CDR3: TGTGCCAGCAGCTTAGTGGGGGGCTCTGGAAACACCATATATTTT. The V call is TRBV7-2, the J call TRBJ1-3; possibly TRBD1 for D (5 bases). With 1 base removed from V and 0 bases from J, the gap between germline ends came to 7 bases. The germline gives CDR1 SGHTA, CDR2 FQGNSA. The CDR3 is 15 amino acids.

The chain employs TRBV29-1 and TRBJ2-7; D gene ambiguous. There are 13 residues in the CDR3. The V end lost 5 bases, the J end lost 0 bases, and 11 bases lay between the germline ends. From germline, CDR1 is SQVTM and CDR2 ANQGSEA. The CDR3 DNA reads TGCAGCGTTCTTATTGACAACTCCTACGAGCAGTACTTC. Protein sequence: CSVLIDNSYEQYF.

The chain joins TRBV7-2 to TRBJ1-2, with D unclear. The CDR3 has 14 residues. V was clipped by 1 base and J by 4 bases, with 10 bases between them. The germline V gene has CDR1 SGHTA and CDR2 FQGNSA. The CDR3 sequence: CASSLEGRFYGYTF. As DNA, the CDR3 is TGTGCCAGCAGCTTAGAAGGCAGGTTCTATGGCTACACCTTC.

This rearrangement joins TRBV10-1 to TRBJ1-5, with TRBD1 as a possible D gene (6 bases). With 4 bases removed from V and 0 bases from J, the gap between germline ends came to 7 bases. The germline V gene has CDR1 WNHNN and CDR2 SYGVQD (reference sequence). This CDR3 has 14 amino acids. CDR3: CASSGTVSNQPQHF. The DNA for the CDR3 is TGCGCCAGCAGTGGGACAGTTAGCAATCAGCCCCAGCATTTT.

CDR3 bases: TGTGCCAGCAGCAGCACCGGCCCAGAGCTGTTTTTT. It is translated as CASSSTGPELFF. The chain recombines TRBV5-4 with TRBJ2-2; no firm D call. V was trimmed by 4 bases and J by 11 bases, leaving 12 bases between them. This CDR3 comprises 12 residues. Germline V gives CDR1 SGHNT, CDR2 YYREEE (reference sequence).

This chain connects TRBV30 to TRBJ1-2; D possibly corresponds to TRBD1 (5 bases). The CDR3 runs 14 residues. The germline V and J ends were trimmed by 4 bases and 3 bases, with 15 bases remaining between them. CDR1 is GTSNPN and CDR2 is SVGIG in the germline V gene (reference sequence). CDR3 region: CAWTPGGTYYGYTF. The DNA of the CDR3 is TGTGCCTGGACCCCGGGGGGGACCTACTATGGCTACACCTTC.